This T cell receptor (beta chain) stems from a study of blood T cell repertoires in COVID-19. The overall study: From the United States, Italy and Spain came samples of acute and convalescent COVID-19. Sources were T cells, B-cell-depleted T cells, or PBMCs; the material itself was cDNA or gDNA.

V shed 6 bases and J shed 8 bases, with 13 bases lying between them. The CDR3 has 12 residues. Original processing notes: Using reference gene primer amplification, nucleated cell counts were estimated. The data were produced by immunoSEQ multiplex PCR, yet TCRdb's version contains in-frame clones alone and is incomplete. Clonal size and the V and J genes are those of that table, whereas D and trimming came from the DNA. Counted here are 340,000 or so clones, about 83% occurring once; the ten biggest clones make up 2.5% to 3.5%. The origin of this receptor is a man aged 30 to 39 with active or convalescent COVID-19. This chain joins TRBV12-3 or TRBV12-4 and TRBJ1-2; perhaps TRBD1 as D (6 bases). Input material: peripheral blood. CDR3 coding DNA: TGTGCCAGCAGGATTACACAGGGAGGCTACACCTTC. Its protein is CASRITQGGYTF.